This TCR beta chain was recovered during a study of pediatric ulcerative colitis (dated by TCRdb to about 2019). Study-level background: From under ten newly diagnosed, treatment-naive pediatric ulcerative colitis patients and a handful of non-IBD control children, paired blood and rectal samples were collected. Summary of the overall study and its limitations: Blood-derived T cells may have been included in rectal pinch biopsies, especially in patients with overt colitis. Autologous blood-rectal clonal overlap was significantly higher in ulcerative colitis patients than in controls, suggesting increased T cell trafficking to inflamed tissue. Two rectal CDR3 clonotypes were found in every ulcerative colitis patient but in no control. For technical reasons, the blood samples of two patients yielded substantially fewer templates, so those samples were excluded from the blood-rectal overlap analysis. With only four individuals, the healthy control group was small. Controls, mild-moderate and acute severe colitis patients were separated by rectal repertoire features, and reduced rectal diversity due to clonal expansions was observed in acute severe colitis. Because repertoires came from total lymphocyte DNA, patterns in rare subsets such as regulatory T cells may not be reflected.

V is reduced by 7 bases and J by 7 bases, leaving a spacing of 14 bases between them. The germline V gene specifies SGHTA as CDR1 and FQGNSA as CDR2. The CDR3 spans 13 residues, from the cysteine through the phenylalanine. Just CDR3 DNA is preserved here, 39 bases in frame from base 1. During colonoscopy, one to two pinch biopsies were obtained from the rectum for research purposes. In controls, colonoscopy was performed for suspected IBD, macroscopically and histologically normal endoscopy was observed, and no IBD diagnosis was made within the following year. Before DNA isolation, rectal biopsies were subjected to proteinase K digestion. The Wizard kit (Promega) was used to extract genomic DNA from blood and intestinal samples. This clone was detected once. Its antigen is currently not known. One base away there is no much larger clone; base qualities are not given. Using the immunoSEQ TRB Survey service, rearranged CDR3 beta regions were amplified from genomic DNA with multiplex V and J primers. Survey-level sequencing depth of up to 500,000 reads per sample was used to keep depth equal across samples. Libraries were purified, pooled and sequenced on Illumina technology. The source study handled its data this way. immunoSEQ online tools were used for productive clonality, sample overlap, pairwise scatters, CDR3 beta length, V/D/J gene usage and productiveness. Alongside Shannon and Simpson indices, calculated diversity was computed as the number of unique rearrangements divided by total templates, multiplied by 100. Z-score normalized data were analyzed by principal component analysis with the R prcomp function and the ggbiplot package. Morisita's index was used to quantify the clonal overlap between blood and rectum within each subject. The immuneACCESS repertoire file appears here via TCRdb, limited to in-frame rearrangements. These files lack a portion of the clones; in checked studies, under half of the deficit traces to unresolved V genes, and the cause of the others is not known. V and J calls and clone size are given by that table; D and trimming were obtained from the DNA. The sample table records about 16,000 clones; approximately 80% of these occur just once. The top ten clonotypes cover 6% to 9.5% of the sample.

The sequence joins TRBV7-2 to TRBJ1-5; D gene: possibly TRBD1, on 6 matching bases. The receptor's source is a boy aged 5-17 years who was a control in a study of pediatric ulcerative colitis. Material: gut tissue. The DNA is as follows: TGTGCCAGCACCATTACAGGGTTACAGCCCCAGCATTTT. Its protein reads: CASTITGLQPQHF.